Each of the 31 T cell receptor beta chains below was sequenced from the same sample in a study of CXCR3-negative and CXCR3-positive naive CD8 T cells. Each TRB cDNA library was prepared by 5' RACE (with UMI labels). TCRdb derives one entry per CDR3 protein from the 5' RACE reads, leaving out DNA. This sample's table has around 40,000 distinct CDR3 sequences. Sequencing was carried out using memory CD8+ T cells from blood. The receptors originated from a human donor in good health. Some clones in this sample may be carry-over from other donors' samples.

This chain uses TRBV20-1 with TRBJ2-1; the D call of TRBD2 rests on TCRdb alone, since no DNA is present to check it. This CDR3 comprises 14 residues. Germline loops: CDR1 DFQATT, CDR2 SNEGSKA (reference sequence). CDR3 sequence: CSARVSGDYNEQFF.

This CDR3 is CASSYSTDSDDQPQHF. The chain combines TRBV6-2 or TRBV6-3 with TRBJ1-5; with no DNA, the TCRdb D assignment of TRBD1 cannot be verified. This CDR3 is 16 amino acids long. Per the germline V gene, CDR1 is MNHEY and CDR2 is SVGEGT.

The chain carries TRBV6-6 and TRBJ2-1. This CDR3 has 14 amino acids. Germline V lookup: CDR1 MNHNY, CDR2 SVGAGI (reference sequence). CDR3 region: CASSYSNGYNEQFF.

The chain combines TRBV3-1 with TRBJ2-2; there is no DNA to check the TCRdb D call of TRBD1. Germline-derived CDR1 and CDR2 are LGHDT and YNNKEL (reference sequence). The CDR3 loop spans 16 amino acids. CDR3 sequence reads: CASSQVQGLNTGELFF.

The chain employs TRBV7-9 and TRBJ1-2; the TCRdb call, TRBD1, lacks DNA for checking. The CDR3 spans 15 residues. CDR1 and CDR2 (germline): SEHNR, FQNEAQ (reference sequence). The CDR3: CASSLVSTGGNGYTF.

The CDR3 spells CASSLRGGDTEAFF. The genes are TRBV11-3 and TRBJ1-1; TCRdb names TRBD1, which stays unverified in the absence of DNA. From germline, CDR1 is SGHNT and CDR2 YENEEA. CDR3 size: 14 residues. The full variable domain, in which reference TRBV11-3 and TRBJ1-1 provide the parts outside the CDR3, is EAGVVQSPRYKIIEKKQPVAFWCNPISGHNTLYWYLQNLGQGPELLIRYENEEAVDDSQLPKDRFSAERLKGVDSTLKIQPAELGDSAVYLCASSLRGGDTEAFFGQGTRLTVV.

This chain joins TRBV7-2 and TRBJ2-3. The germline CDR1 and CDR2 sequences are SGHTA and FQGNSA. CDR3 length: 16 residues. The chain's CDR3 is CASSLVVAPPTDTQYF.

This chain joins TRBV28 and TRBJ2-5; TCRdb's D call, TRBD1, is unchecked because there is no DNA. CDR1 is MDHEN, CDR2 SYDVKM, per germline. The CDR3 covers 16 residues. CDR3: CASSLGRARFRETQYF.

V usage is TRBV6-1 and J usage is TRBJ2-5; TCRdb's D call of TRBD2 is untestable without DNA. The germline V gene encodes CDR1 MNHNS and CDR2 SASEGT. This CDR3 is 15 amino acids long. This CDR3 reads CASSELAGGQETQYF.

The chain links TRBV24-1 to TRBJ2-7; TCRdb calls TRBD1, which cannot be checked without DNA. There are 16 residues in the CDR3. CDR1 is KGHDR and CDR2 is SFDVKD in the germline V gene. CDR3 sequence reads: CATSDLGAGYSYEQYF.

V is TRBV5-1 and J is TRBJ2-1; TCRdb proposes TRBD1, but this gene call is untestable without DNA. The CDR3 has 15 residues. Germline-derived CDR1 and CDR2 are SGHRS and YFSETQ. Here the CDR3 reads CASSLGDRQYNEQFF.

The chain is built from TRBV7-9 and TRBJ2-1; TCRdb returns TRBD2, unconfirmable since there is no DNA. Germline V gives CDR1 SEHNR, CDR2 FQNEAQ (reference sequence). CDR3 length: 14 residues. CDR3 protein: CASSLVRELNEQFF.

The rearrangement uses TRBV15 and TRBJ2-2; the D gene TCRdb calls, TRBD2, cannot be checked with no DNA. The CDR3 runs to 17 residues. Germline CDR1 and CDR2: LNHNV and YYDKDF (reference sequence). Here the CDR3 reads CATSNGLAGLLTGELFF.

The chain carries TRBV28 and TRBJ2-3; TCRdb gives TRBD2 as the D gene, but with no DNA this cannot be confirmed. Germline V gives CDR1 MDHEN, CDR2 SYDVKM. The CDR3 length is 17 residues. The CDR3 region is CASSSPSRGGSTDTQYF.

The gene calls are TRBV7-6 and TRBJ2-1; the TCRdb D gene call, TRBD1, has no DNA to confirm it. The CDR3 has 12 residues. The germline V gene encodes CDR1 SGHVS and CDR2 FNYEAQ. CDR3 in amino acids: CASSLGGSVPFF.

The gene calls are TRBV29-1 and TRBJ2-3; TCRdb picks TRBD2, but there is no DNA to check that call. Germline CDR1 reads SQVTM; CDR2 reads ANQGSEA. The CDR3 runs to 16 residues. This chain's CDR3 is CSVEGLAGGITDTQYF.

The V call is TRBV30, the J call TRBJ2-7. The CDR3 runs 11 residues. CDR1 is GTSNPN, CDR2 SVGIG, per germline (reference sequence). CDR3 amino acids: CAWVHGDEQYF.

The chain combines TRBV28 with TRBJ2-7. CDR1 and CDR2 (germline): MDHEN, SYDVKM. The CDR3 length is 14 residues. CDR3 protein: CASSLVGYSYEQYF. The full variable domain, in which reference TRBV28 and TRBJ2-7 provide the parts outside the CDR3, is DVKVTQSSRYLVKRTGEKVFLECVQDMDHENMFWYRQDPGLGLRLIYFSYDVKMKEKGDIPEGYSVSREKKERFSLILESASTNQTSMYLCASSLVGYSYEQYFGPGTRLTVT.

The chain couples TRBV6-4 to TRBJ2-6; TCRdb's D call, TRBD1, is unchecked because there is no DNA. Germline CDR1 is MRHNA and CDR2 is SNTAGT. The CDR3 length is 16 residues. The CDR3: CASSDGGGSGANVLTF.

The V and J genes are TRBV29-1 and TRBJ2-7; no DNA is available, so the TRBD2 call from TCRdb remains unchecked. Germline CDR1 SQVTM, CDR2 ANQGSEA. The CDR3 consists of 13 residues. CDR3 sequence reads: CSAMVAASYEQYF.

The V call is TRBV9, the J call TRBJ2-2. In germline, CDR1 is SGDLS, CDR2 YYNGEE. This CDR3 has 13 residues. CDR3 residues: CASSVSGFGELFF.

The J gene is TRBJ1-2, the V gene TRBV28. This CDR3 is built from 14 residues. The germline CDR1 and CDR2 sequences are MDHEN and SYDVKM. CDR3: CASSSIKGYGGYTF.

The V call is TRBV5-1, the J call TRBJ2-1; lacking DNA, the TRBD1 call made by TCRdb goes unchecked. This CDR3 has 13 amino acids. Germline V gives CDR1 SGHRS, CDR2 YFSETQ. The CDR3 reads CASRFDSDNEQFF.

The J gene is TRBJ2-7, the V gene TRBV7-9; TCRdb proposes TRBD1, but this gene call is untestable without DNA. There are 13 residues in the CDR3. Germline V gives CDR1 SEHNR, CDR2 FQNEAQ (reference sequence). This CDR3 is CASSLQGDYEQYF.

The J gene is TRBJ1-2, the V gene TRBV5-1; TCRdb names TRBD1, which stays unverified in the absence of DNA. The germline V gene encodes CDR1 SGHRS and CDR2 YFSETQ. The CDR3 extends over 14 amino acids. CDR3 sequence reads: CASSYDSNNYGYTF.

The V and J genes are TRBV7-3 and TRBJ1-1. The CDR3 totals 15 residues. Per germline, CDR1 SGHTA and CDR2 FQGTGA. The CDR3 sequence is CASSLTRASNTEEVF. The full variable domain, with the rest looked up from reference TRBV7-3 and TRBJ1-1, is GAGVSQTPSNKVTEKGKYVELRCDPISGHTALYWYRQSLGQGPEFLIYFQGTGAADDSGLPNDRFFAVRPEGSVSTLKIQRTERGDSAVYLCASSLTRASNTEEVFGQGTRLTVV.

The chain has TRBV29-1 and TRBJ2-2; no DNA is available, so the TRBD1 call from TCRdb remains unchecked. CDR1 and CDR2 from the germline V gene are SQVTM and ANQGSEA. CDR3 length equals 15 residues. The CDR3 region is CSVGGQGENTGELFF.

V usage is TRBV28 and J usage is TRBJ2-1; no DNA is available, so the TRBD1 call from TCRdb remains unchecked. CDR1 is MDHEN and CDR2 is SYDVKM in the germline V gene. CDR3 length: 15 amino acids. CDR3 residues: CASSFEAGGVGEQFF.

The CDR3 protein is CATSPTGSTEAFF. The genes are TRBV7-6 and TRBJ1-1; the D call of TRBD1 rests on TCRdb alone, since no DNA is present to check it. Germline CDR1 reads SGHVS; CDR2 reads FNYEAQ. The CDR3 has 13 amino acids.

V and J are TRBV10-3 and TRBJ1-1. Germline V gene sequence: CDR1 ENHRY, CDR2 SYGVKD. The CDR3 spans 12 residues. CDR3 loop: CAISHGNTEAFF.

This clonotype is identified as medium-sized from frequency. CDR3 in amino acids: CANAHGTAAGNTIYF. This chain joins TRBV6-1 and TRBJ1-3. There are 15 residues in the CDR3. Germline values: CDR1 MNHNS, CDR2 SASEGT.